The 17 T cell receptor beta chains below were found in one sample sequenced in a study of T cell responses to AZD1222 COVID-19 vaccine. Sequencing used immunoSEQ multiplex PCR; TCRdb keeps in-frame clones, though not all of them. In the table there are hundreds of thousands of clones, 90% to 95% of which are singletons. Sample: peripheral blood, taken 28 days after the second AZD1222 dose. The receptors originated from an adult who received the AZD1222 COVID-19 vaccine.

The sample holds one count of this clone. The rearrangement uses TRBV7-9 and TRBJ1-2, with D hard to call. Germline V gene data show CDR1 as SEHNR and CDR2 as FQNEAQ (reference sequence). The ends were cut back, 1 base at V and 4 bases at J, with 4 bases in the middle. The CDR3 is made up of 12 amino acids. The CDR3 DNA is TGTGCCAGCAGCTTAGAGGCCTATGGCTACACCTTC. Its translation is CASSLEAYGYTF.

This clone was found once. V and J are TRBV6-5 and TRBJ1-2; D uncertain. V lost 5 bases to trimming and J lost 7 bases, with 14 bases between them. The CDR3 length is 13 residues. CDR1 and CDR2 from the germline V gene are MNHEY and SVGAGI. The CDR3 DNA sequence: TGTGCCAGCAGTCACGGGATCTCGTCTGGCTACACCTTC. Encoded protein: CASSHGISSGYTF.

As DNA, the CDR3 is TGTGCCAGCAGCCCCCGGGGAACCCGGAATTCACCCCTCCACTTT. Residues: CASSPRGTRNSPLHF. The genes are TRBV7-9 and TRBJ1-6; D is uncertain. The V gene lost 5 bases and the J gene lost 7 bases, with 15 bases spanning the gap. Per germline, CDR1 SEHNR and CDR2 FQNEAQ (reference sequence). The CDR3 consists of 15 residues.

As DNA, the CDR3 is TGTGCCAGCAGCTTATCGGGGTCTTGGGGCTATGGCTACACCTTC. Translation gives CASSLSGSWGYGYTF. The chain recombines TRBV11-2 with TRBJ1-2; D gene unclear. V lost 2 bases and J lost 4, with 14 bases in between. The CDR3 is 15 residues long. Germline CDR1 reads SGHAT; CDR2 reads FQNNGV.

The V and J genes are TRBV14 and TRBJ2-2; TRBD2 aligns across 9 bases. The germline CDR1 and CDR2 sequences are SGHDN and FVKESK. The CDR3 is 15 amino acids. Unmatched junction bases numbered 7, after V lost 6 bases and J lost 5 bases. CDR3 loop: CASRISGSRTGELFF. CDR3 DNA: TGTGCCAGCAGAATTAGCGGGAGCAGGACCGGGGAGCTGTTTTTT.

The rearrangement joins TRBV5-4 to TRBJ2-3, with 8 bases that match TRBD1. This CDR3 is built from 15 residues. Looked up from germline, CDR1 is SGHNT and CDR2 is YYREEE (reference sequence). Trimming at V came to 0 bases and at J to 4 bases, leaving 4 bases not matched to a gene. CDR3 coding DNA: TGTGCCAGCAGCTTGGAATTACAGGGGGCAGATACGCAGTATTTT. Protein product: CASSLELQGADTQYF.

The chain recombines TRBV5-1 with TRBJ2-3; D is unclear. Germline V gene lookup returns CDR1 SGHRS and CDR2 YFSETQ. Trimming stripped 0 bases from V and 1 base from J, with 9 bases between. The CDR3 has 15 amino acids. The CDR3: CASSLEGWGTDTQYF. The CDR3 DNA sequence: TGCGCCAGCAGCTTGGAGGGTTGGGGCACAGATACGCAGTATTTT.

The rearrangement joins TRBV2 to TRBJ1-1; D not certain. The V gene lost 7 bases and the J gene lost 4 bases, with 10 bases spanning the gap. Germline values: CDR1 SNHLY, CDR2 FYNNEI. This CDR3 is built from 12 residues. The CDR3 region is CASNRWGTEAFF. The CDR3 coding sequence is TGTGCCAGCAACCGTTGGGGCACTGAAGCTTTCTTT.

CDR3 loop: CASSLWGRFRGSGANVLTF. CDR3 bases: TGTGCCAGCAGCTTATGGGGGAGATTCCGAGGGTCTGGGGCCAACGTCCTGACTTTC. V is TRBV7-9 and J is TRBJ2-6; either TRBD1 or TRBD2 may supply D (5 bases each). The length of the CDR3 is 19 residues. Germline lookup yields CDR1 SEHNR and CDR2 FQNEAQ (reference sequence). Trimming removed 2 bases at V and 1 base at J, with 18 bases between.

This rearrangement joins TRBV30 to TRBJ1-1; D gene unclear. The CDR3 totals 13 residues. CDR1 and CDR2 from the germline V gene are GTSNPN and SVGIG (reference sequence). Trimming cost V 0 bases and J 4 bases, with 9 bases left between them. CDR3 nucleotides: TGTGCCTGGAGTGTACCGCGGGTCACTGAAGCTTTCTTT. Translated: CAWSVPRVTEAFF.

This clone has a single count. The V and J genes are TRBV9 and TRBJ2-2, with D possibly called TRBD1 or TRBD2 (6 bases each). CDR3 length equals 15 residues. Germline V gives CDR1 SGDLS, CDR2 YYNGEE. V shed 0 bases and J shed 3 bases, with 9 bases lying between them. The CDR3 loop reads CASSVVGGDTGELFF. The CDR3 DNA sequence: TGTGCCAGCAGCGTAGTGGGGGGCGACACCGGGGAGCTGTTTTTT.

The chain is built from TRBV9 and TRBJ2-2, with TRBD2 identical over 10 bases. V lost 3 bases, J lost 1 base, and 3 bases stayed unmatched. Germline loops: CDR1 SGDLS, CDR2 YYNGEE. The CDR3 is 16 residues long. The CDR3, as DNA: TGTGCCAGCAGCGCCCGACTAGCGGGGAACACCGGGGAGCTGTTTTTT. This codes for CASSARLAGNTGELFF.

The rearrangement links TRBV27 to TRBJ1-6; D is possibly TRBD1 (5 bases). CDR3 size: 14 residues. CDR1 is MNHEY, CDR2 SMNVEV, per germline (reference sequence). Trimming pared 2 bases from V and 14 bases from J, leaving 16 bases between. DNA of the CDR3: TGTGCCAGCAGTTTAGAAAATCAGGGTTCGGCCCTCCACTTT. As protein: CASSLENQGSALHF.

The chain joins TRBV6-6 to TRBJ2-7; TRBD1 might be the D (6 bases). Trimming shortened V by 1 base and J by 1 base, and 8 bases separated the two germline ends. The CDR3 extends over 14 amino acids. The germline V gene has CDR1 MNHNY and CDR2 SVGAGI (reference sequence). CDR3 sequence (DNA): TGTGCCAGCAGTTACTTAGGGGGTTCCTACGAGCAGTACTTC. Translated, it gives CASSYLGGSYEQYF.

The genes are TRBV4-3 and TRBJ2-2; no definite D call. The CDR3 is made up of 15 amino acids. V was cut by 0 bases and J by 5 bases, with 10 bases left in between. Germline lookup yields CDR1 LGHNA and CDR2 YSLEER. In nucleotides, the CDR3 is TGCGCCAGCAGCCAAGATAGGGCAGTAACCGGGGAGCTGTTTTTT. Translation gives CASSQDRAVTGELFF.

The V gene is TRBV9, the J gene TRBJ2-2, with 8 bases lining up with TRBD1. The germline gives CDR1 SGDLS, CDR2 YYNGEE. The CDR3 contains 15 residues. V gave up 3 bases and J gave up 6 bases; unmatched junction bases: 7. The CDR3 region has the DNA TGTGCCAGCAGCGCACGGGACAGGACCGCCGGGGAGCTGTTTTTT. Its translation: CASSARDRTAGELFF.

The V call is TRBV4-3, the J call TRBJ2-7, with D perhaps matching TRBD2 (5 bases). The V and J ends lost 0 bases and 2 bases respectively, with 8 bases between them. Germline V gene sequence: CDR1 LGHNA, CDR2 YSLEER. The CDR3 loop spans 14 amino acids. Here the CDR3 reads CASSQDTGTYEQYF. In DNA, the CDR3 is TGCGCCAGCAGCCAAGATACGGGGACCTACGAGCAGTACTTC.